One sample yielded the 21 T cell receptor beta chains listed below, sequenced in a study of T-cell reconstitution after alpha-beta-depleted transplantation in children. The library targeted TCRbeta and was prepared with unique molecular identifiers. MiXCR, run by TCRdb on the PCR reads, gives a single entry per CDR3 protein. The repertoire holds about 600,000 distinct CDR3 sequences, with more than 9% as singletons. The source was PBMCs from the stem cell graft donor, collected from the stem cell graft. These receptors were collected from a human donor who donated a stem cell graft to a child with acute myeloid leukemia.

This clonotype has at least ten counts. This sequence joins TRBV24-1 and TRBJ2-7; D ambiguous. The V and J ends lost 3 bases and 5 bases respectively, with 10 bases between them. Germline values: CDR1 KGHDR, CDR2 SFDVKD. The CDR3 is 13 amino acids. CDR3: CATSDERRHEQYF. In DNA, the CDR3 is TGTGCCACCAGTGATGAGCGACGGCACGAGCAGTACTTC.

This clonotype was counted once. The genes are TRBV18 and TRBJ2-7; D perhaps matches TRBD2 (5 bases). Per germline, CDR1 KGHSH and CDR2 LQKENI. The CDR3 spans 15 residues. V shed 3 bases and J shed 1 base, with 13 bases lying between them. The CDR3 DNA follows: TGTGCCAGCTCACCTACGGGAATGGGTTCCTACGAGCAGTACTTC. Its protein product is CASSPTGMGSYEQYF.

The CDR3 DNA sequence: TGTGCCATCAGTGAGTCGAACGGCGTCTACGAGCAGTACTTC. Protein product: CAISESNGVYEQYF. The chain combines TRBV10-3 with TRBJ2-7; D uncertain. V lost 0 bases and J 3 bases, leaving 9 bases between the germline ends. Germline CDR1 reads ENHRY; CDR2 reads SYGVKD. The length of the CDR3 is 14 residues.

Only a few counts were recorded for this clonotype. V and J are TRBV4-3 and TRBJ2-7, with 10 bases that match TRBD2. V was clipped by 0 bases and J by 7 bases; unmatched bases: 9. From germline, CDR1 is LGHNA and CDR2 YSLEER. The CDR3 has 16 amino acids. The CDR3 DNA reads TGCGCCAGCAGCCAAGATCAAGCGGGAGGGGCCTGGGAGCAGTACTTC. Protein product: CASSQDQAGGAWEQYF.

This clonotype was observed at least ten times. The chain recombines TRBV20-1 with TRBJ2-7, with no clear D. Trimming took 6 bases from V and 0 from J, leaving 15 bases between them. There are 14 residues in the CDR3. Looked up from germline, CDR1 is DFQATT and CDR2 is SNEGSKA (reference sequence). The CDR3 sequence is CSASPQPVSYEQYF. CDR3 bases: TGCAGTGCATCCCCTCAGCCGGTCTCCTACGAGCAGTACTTC.

This clonotype was seen many times. The chain carries TRBV11-2 and TRBJ2-7; no reliable D call. Germline V CDR1 and CDR2: SGHAT, FQNNGV. Trimming left V 5 bases short and J 2 bases short, with 7 bases between. The CDR3 is made up of 12 amino acids. This CDR3 reads CASSTFTYEQYF. For the CDR3, the DNA is TGTGCCAGCAGCACCTTTACCTACGAGCAGTACTTC. The entire variable domain, with the rest obtained from reference TRBV11-2 and TRBJ2-7, is as follows: EAGVAQSPRYKIIEKRQSVAFWCNPISGHATLYWYQQILGQGPKLLIQFQNNGVVDDSQLPKDRFSAERLKGVDSTLKIQPAKLEDSAVYLCASSTFTYEQYFGPGTRLTVT.

The chain couples TRBV10-3 to TRBJ2-1, with TRBD2 matching over 13 bases. CDR1 and CDR2 from the germline V gene are ENHRY and SYGVKD. The CDR3 length is 17 residues. J gave up 6 bases and V 2 bases, and 7 bases lay outside the gene matches. CDR3 sequence reads: CAISEGLAGEGANEQFF. CDR3 in DNA: TGTGCCATCAGTGAGGGACTAGCGGGAGAGGGGGCCAATGAGCAGTTCTTC.

This clonotype was picked up a small number of times. This sequence joins TRBV20-1 and TRBJ1-2; TRBD1 matches at 9 bases. Germline-derived CDR1 and CDR2 are DFQATT and SNEGSKA (reference sequence). Trimming took 6 bases from V and 8 from J; bases not matched to a gene: 4. The CDR3 loop spans 11 amino acids. This CDR3 reads CSATGQGGYTF. The CDR3 nucleotides read TGCAGTGCGACGGGACAGGGAGGCTACACCTTC.

This clonotype was recorded a few times. The rearrangement uses TRBV12-3 or TRBV12-4 and TRBJ2-7; D possibly matches TRBD1 or TRBD2 (5 bases each). V shed 6 bases and J shed 1 base, with 13 bases lying between them. This CDR3 has 14 residues. The CDR3 nucleotides are TGTGCCAGCAGACCGGGACGGGAATCCTACGAGCAGTACTTC. Protein sequence: CASRPGRESYEQYF.

In its sample, this clonotype was seen many times. This chain joins TRBV9 and TRBJ2-5; 9 nucleotides agree with TRBD1. This CDR3 has 15 residues. Losses at the gene ends were 4 bases for V and 1 base for J; bases not matched to a gene: 5. Germline lookup yields CDR1 SGDLS and CDR2 YYNGEE. The DNA for the CDR3 is TGTGCCAGCAGCCCCAGACAGGGGGTCCAAGAGACCCAGTACTTC. It translates to CASSPRQGVQETQYF.

The V gene is TRBV19, the J gene TRBJ2-1; D not resolved. The germline gives CDR1 LNHDA, CDR2 SQIVND (reference sequence). This CDR3 comprises 16 residues. V shed 8 bases and J shed 1 base, with 18 bases lying between them. The CDR3 sequence: CASRLKPGPSYNEQFF. The CDR3, as DNA: TGTGCCAGTCGTCTCAAGCCAGGCCCTTCCTACAATGAGCAGTTCTTC.

This clonotype showed up just a few times. The chain uses TRBV20-1 and TRBJ1-2; 8 nucleotides match TRBD1. The CDR3 runs 13 residues. Unmatched junction bases numbered 4, after V lost 3 bases and J lost 4 bases. In germline, CDR1 is DFQATT, CDR2 SNEGSKA (reference sequence). Written as DNA, the CDR3 is TGCAGTGCTAGCGCGGACAGGGTCTATGGCTACACCTTC. As protein: CSASADRVYGYTF.

Ten or more counts support this clonotype. This rearrangement joins TRBV7-2 to TRBJ2-7; TRBD2 might be the D (6 bases). Per the germline V gene, CDR1 is SGHTA and CDR2 is FQGNSA. V lost 3 bases and J 2 bases, leaving 17 bases between the germline ends. This CDR3 has 16 residues. The CDR3 DNA follows: TGTGCCAGCAGCTTTGCGGGGCGAACCCAACCCTACGAGCAGTACTTC. Residues: CASSFAGRTQPYEQYF.

This clonotype was observed at least ten times. This chain uses TRBV7-2 with TRBJ2-1, with 8 bases matching TRBD2. Germline-derived CDR1 and CDR2 are SGHTA and FQGNSA. There are 16 residues in the CDR3. Trimming cost V 1 base and J 7 bases; bases outside gene matches: 9. The CDR3 DNA is TGTGCCAGCAGCTTAGGAATTGCGGGAGGATCTAATGAGCAGTTCTTC. Its protein is CASSLGIAGGSNEQFF. The whole variable domain, filled in from reference TRBV7-2 and TRBJ2-1, reads GAGVSQSPSNKVTEKGKDVELRCDPISGHTALYWYRQSLGQGLEFLIYFQGNSAPDKSGLPSDRFSAERTGGSVSTLTIQRTQQEDSAVYLCASSLGIAGGSNEQFFGPGTRLTVL.

At least ten counts were recorded for this clonotype. The CDR3 nucleotides are TGTGCCAGCAGTGAATCCCGAATTGGCAATCAGCCCCAGCATTTT. Protein product: CASSESRIGNQPQHF. The chain employs TRBV25-1 and TRBJ1-5; no firm D call. This CDR3 has 15 amino acids. CDR1 is MGHDK, CDR2 SYGVNS, per germline. Trimming pared 1 base from V and 2 bases from J, leaving 9 bases between.

The V call is TRBV7-2, the J call TRBJ2-3, with 8 bases lining up with TRBD2. Germline V gene lookup returns CDR1 SGHTA and CDR2 FQGNSA. J was trimmed by 4 bases and V by 9 bases; bases with no gene match: 18. The CDR3 totals 17 residues. DNA for the CDR3: TGTGCCAGTATGGGAGCGGGAGCGTCCACTGGCTCAGATACGCAGTATTTT. It yields the protein CASMGAGASTGSDTQYF.

This chain uses TRBV20-1 with TRBJ2-5; D remains unclear. Germline CDR1 and CDR2: DFQATT and SNEGSKA (reference sequence). This CDR3 region has 12 residues. The CDR3, as DNA: TGCAGGGTTTCCGGACCACAAGAGACCCAGTACTTC. This codes for CRVSGPQETQYF.

A note on this clonotype: It is likely a read error, because the conserved phenylalanine at the end of the CDR3 is missing. The rearrangement uses TRBV6-2 or TRBV6-3 and TRBJ2-7, with a tentative D call TRBD2 (6 bases). CDR1 and CDR2 (germline): MNHEY, SVGEGT. CDR3 length: 13 amino acids. V lost 6 bases and J 5 bases, leaving 14 bases between the germline ends. The CDR3 loop reads CASSFTGVDEQYY. CDR3 sequence (DNA): TGTGCCAGCAGCTTTACGGGGGTCGACGAGCAGTACTAC.

This clonotype was counted at least ten times. The chain recombines TRBV20-1 with TRBJ2-7; TRBD2 matches 8 bases. The ends lost 3 bases at V and 4 bases at J; junction bases unmatched: 5. CDR1 DFQATT and CDR2 SNEGSKA come from the germline V gene (reference sequence). The CDR3 covers 13 residues. The CDR3 region is CSARDSGMYEQYF. CDR3 nucleotide sequence: TGCAGTGCTAGGGATAGCGGGATGTACGAGCAGTACTTC.

This clonotype has a count of ten or more. J is TRBJ2-1 and V is TRBV20-1; no firm D call. Germline CDR1 DFQATT, CDR2 SNEGSKA (reference sequence). The ends were cut back, 4 bases at V and 0 bases at J, with 10 bases in the middle. The CDR3 totals 14 residues. The CDR3 nucleotides read TGCAGTGCTAATCTCCAAGGCTCCTACAATGAGCAGTTCTTC. It is translated as CSANLQGSYNEQFF.

At least ten counts were recorded for this clonotype. The V gene is TRBV12-3 or TRBV12-4, the J gene TRBJ2-1, with TRBD2 identical over 8 bases. J lost 6 bases, V lost 5 bases, and 9 bases had no gene match. The CDR3 consists of 15 residues. CDR3 DNA: TGTGCCAGCAGTGGCCAGCTAGCGGGTGTCAATGAGCAGTTCTTC. Amino acids: CASSGQLAGVNEQFF.